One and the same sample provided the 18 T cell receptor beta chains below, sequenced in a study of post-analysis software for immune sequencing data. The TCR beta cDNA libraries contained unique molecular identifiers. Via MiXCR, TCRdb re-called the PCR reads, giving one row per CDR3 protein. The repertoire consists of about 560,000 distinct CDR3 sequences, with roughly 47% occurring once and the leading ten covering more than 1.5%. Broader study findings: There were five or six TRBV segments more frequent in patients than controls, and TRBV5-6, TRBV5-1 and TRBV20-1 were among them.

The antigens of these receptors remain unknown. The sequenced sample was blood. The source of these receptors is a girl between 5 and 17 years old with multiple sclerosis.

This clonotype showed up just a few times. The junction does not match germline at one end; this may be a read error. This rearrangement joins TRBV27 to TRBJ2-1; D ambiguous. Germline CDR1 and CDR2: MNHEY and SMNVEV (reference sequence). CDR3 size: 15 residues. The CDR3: CASSFAFSSYNKQFF. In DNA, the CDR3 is TGTGCCAGCAGTTTTGCCTTCAGCTCCTACAATAAGCAGTTCTTC.

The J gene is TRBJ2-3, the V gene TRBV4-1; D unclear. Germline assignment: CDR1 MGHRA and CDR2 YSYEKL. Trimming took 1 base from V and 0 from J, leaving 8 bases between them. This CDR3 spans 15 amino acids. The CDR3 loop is CASSQAPVSTDTQYF. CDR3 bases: TGCGCCAGCAGCCAAGCCCCAGTCAGCACAGATACGCAGTATTTT.

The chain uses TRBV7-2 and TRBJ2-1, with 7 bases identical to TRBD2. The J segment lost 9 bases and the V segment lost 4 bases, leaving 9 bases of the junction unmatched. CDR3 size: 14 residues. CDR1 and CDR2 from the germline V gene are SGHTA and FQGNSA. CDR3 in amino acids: CASSSGLVGPEQFF. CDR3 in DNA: TGTGCCAGCAGCTCCGGACTAGTCGGCCCTGAGCAGTTCTTC.

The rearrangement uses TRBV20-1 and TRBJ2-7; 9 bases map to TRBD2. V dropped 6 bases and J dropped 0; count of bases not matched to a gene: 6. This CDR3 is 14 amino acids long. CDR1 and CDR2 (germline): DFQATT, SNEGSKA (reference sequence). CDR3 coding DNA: TGCAGTGCACTTAGCGGGGGCCGCTCCTACGAGCAGTACTTC. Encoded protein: CSALSGGRSYEQYF.

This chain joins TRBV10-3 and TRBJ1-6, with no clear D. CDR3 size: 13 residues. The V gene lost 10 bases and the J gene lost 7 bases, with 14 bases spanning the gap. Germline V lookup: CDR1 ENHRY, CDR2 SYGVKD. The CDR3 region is CANSAVGNSPLHF. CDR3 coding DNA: TGTGCCAATAGTGCTGTGGGGAATTCACCCCTCCACTTT.

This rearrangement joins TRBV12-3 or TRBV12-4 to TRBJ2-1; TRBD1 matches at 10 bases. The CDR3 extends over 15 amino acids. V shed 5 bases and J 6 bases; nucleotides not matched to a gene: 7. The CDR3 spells CASSPWDRGRNEQFF. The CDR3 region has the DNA TGTGCCAGCAGTCCGTGGGACAGGGGTCGCAATGAGCAGTTCTTC.

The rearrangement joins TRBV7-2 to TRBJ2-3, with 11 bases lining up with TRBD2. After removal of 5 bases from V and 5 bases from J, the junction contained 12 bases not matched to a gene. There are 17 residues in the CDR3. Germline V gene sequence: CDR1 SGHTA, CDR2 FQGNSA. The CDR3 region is CASSTGGSGRAIDTQYF. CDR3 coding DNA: TGTGCCAGCAGCACCGGAGGTAGCGGGAGGGCCATAGATACGCAGTATTTT.

This chain's CDR3 is CASSQDVYAKNIQYF. CDR3 nucleotides: TGTGCCAGCAGCCAGGACGTATATGCCAAAAACATTCAGTACTTC. The J gene is TRBJ2-4, the V gene TRBV4-2; no firm D call. This CDR3 spans 15 amino acids. Germline CDR1 LGHNA, CDR2 YNFKEQ. V lost 3 bases to trimming and J lost 1 base, with 10 bases between them.

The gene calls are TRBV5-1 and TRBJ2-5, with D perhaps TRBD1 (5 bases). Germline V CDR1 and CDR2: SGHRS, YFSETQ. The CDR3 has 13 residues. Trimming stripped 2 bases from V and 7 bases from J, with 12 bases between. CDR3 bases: TGCGCCAGCAGCTTAGGGGAAAAGGCGACCCAGTACTTC. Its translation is CASSLGEKATQYF.

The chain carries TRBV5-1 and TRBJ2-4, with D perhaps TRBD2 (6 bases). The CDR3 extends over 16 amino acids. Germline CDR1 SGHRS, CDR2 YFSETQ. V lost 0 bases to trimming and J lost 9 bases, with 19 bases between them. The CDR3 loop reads CASSLAPREAPGIQYF. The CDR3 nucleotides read TGCGCCAGCAGCTTGGCCCCGAGGGAGGCCCCAGGCATTCAGTACTTC.

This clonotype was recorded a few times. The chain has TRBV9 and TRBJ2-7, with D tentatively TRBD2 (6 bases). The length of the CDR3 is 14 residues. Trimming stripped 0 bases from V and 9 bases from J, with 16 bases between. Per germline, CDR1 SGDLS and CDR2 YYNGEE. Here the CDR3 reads CASSVGGEVPRQYF. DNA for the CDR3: TGTGCCAGCAGCGTAGGCGGGGAAGTCCCTCGGCAGTACTTC. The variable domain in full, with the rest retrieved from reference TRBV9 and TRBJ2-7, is DSGVTQTPKHLITATGQRVTLRCSPRSGDLSVYWYQQSLDQGLQFLIQYYNGEERAKGNILERFSAQQFPDLHSELNLSSLELGDSALYFCASSVGGEVPRQYFGPGTRLTVT.

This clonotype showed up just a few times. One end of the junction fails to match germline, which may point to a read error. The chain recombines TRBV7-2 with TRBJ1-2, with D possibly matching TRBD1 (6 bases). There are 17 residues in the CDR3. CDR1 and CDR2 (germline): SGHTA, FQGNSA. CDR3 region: CASSFSTTGYRDYGCTF. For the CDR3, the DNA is TGTGCCAGCAGCTTTTCCACTACAGGGTACCGGGACTATGGCTGCACCTTC.

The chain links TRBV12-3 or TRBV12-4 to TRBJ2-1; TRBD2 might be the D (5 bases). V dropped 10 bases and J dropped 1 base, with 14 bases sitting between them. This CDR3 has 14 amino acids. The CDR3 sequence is CATTKSGSYNEQFF. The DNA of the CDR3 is TGTGCCACAACTAAGAGCGGATCCTACAATGAGCAGTTCTTC.

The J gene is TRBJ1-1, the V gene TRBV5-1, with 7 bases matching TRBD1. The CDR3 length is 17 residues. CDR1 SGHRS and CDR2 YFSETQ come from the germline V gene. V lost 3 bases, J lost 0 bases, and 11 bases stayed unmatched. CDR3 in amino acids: CASSSTGFGFMNTEAFF. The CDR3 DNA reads TGCGCCAGCAGCTCGACAGGGTTTGGATTCATGAACACTGAAGCTTTCTTT.

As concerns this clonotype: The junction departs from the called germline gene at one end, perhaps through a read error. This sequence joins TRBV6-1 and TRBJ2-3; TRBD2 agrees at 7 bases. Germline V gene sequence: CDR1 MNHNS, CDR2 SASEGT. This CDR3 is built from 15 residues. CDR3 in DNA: TGTGCCAGCAGGGAAGCGGGAAGCTTCACAGATACGCAGTATTTT. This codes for CASREAGSFTDTQYF.

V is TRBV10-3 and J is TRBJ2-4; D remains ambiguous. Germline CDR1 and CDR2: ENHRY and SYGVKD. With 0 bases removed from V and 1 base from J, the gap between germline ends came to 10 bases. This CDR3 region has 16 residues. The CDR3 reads CAISESTIPAKNIQYF. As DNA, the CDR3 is TGTGCCATCAGTGAGTCAACAATTCCGGCCAAAAACATTCAGTACTTC.

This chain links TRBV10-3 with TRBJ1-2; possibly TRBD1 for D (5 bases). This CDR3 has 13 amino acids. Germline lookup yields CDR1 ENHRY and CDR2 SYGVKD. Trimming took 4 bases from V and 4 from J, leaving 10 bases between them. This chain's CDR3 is CAISAEGTYGYTF. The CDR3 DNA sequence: TGTGCCATCAGTGCCGAGGGGACCTATGGCTACACCTTC.

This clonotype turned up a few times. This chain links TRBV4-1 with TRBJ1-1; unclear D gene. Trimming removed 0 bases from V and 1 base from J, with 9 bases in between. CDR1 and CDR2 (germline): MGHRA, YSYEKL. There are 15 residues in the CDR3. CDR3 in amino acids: CASSQDRTSNTEAFF. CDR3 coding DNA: TGCGCCAGCAGCCAAGATAGAACCTCGAACACTGAAGCTTTCTTT.